Listed here are 27 T cell receptor beta chains from one sample, sequenced in a study of OX40 agonist ivuxolimab in advanced cancers. Using immunoSEQ multiplex PCR, the repertoire was profiled, and TCRdb retains in-frame clones only, with some absent. The sample lists about 73,000 clones, around 89% occurring once. This specimen was CD4+ or CD8+ T cells sorted from blood, taken in a trial of the OX40 agonist ivuxolimab. The receptor source for this set is an adult with an advanced solid tumor such as melanoma, head and neck, liver or kidney cancer.

This chain links TRBV27 with TRBJ2-3; D is possibly TRBD1 (6 bases). Germline V CDR1 and CDR2: MNHEY, SMNVEV (reference sequence). Trimming cost V 9 bases and J 2 bases, with 15 bases left between them. The CDR3 totals 14 residues. CDR3 nucleotide sequence: TGTGCCAGTTCCAAACGGACAGACACAGATACGCAGTATTTT. It is translated as CASSKRTDTDTQYF.

The chain is built from TRBV27 and TRBJ2-7; 14 nucleotides align to TRBD2. Germline V CDR1 and CDR2: MNHEY, SMNVEV (reference sequence). The V and J ends lost 7 bases and 6 bases, in that order; junction bases with no gene match: 11. The CDR3 totals 16 residues. The CDR3 DNA sequence: TGTGCCAGCACTCCGCGGACTAGCGGGAGGAGAACCGAGCAGTACTTC. Amino acid sequence: CASTPRTSGRRTEQYF.

The V and J genes are TRBV6-5 and TRBJ2-2; 9 bases fit TRBD2. CDR3 length equals 14 residues. CDR1 is MNHEY and CDR2 is SVGAGI in the germline V gene. The V and J ends lost 4 bases and 5 bases, in that order; junction bases with no gene match: 2. The CDR3 reads CASSSLAGTGELFF. CDR3 sequence (DNA): TGTGCCAGCAGTTCCCTAGCGGGGACCGGGGAGCTGTTTTTT.

This clone showed up just a few times. The genes are TRBV9 and TRBJ2-3, with 9 bases fitting TRBD1. Germline V CDR1 and CDR2: SGDLS, YYNGEE. The V segment lost 3 bases and the J segment 6 bases; nucleotides outside the gene matches: 8. This CDR3 is built from 15 residues. Here the CDR3 reads CASSDGTGRTDTQYF. In DNA, the CDR3 is TGTGCCAGCAGCGACGGGACAGGGAGGACCGATACGCAGTATTTT. The whole variable domain, filled in from reference TRBV9 and TRBJ2-3, reads DSGVTQTPKHLITATGQRVTLRCSPRSGDLSVYWYQQSLDQGLQFLIQYYNGEERAKGNILERFSAQQFPDLHSELNLSSLELGDSALYFCASSDGTGRTDTQYFGPGTRLTVL.

The chain joins TRBV21-1 to TRBJ1-3; the table calls TRBD1, which could not be checked here. TRBV21-1 is deemed a pseudogene. CDR3 size: 14 residues. The CDR3 reads CASSKAAGGNTIYF. The DNA for the CDR3 is TGTGCCAGCAGCAAAGCAGCAGGCGGAAACACCATATATTTT.

This chain uses TRBV11-2 with TRBJ2-1; 11 bases fit TRBD2. CDR1 SGHAT and CDR2 FQNNGV come from the germline V gene. After removal of 0 bases from V and 10 bases from J, the junction contained 5 bases not matched to a gene. The CDR3 spans 15 residues. The CDR3 here is CASSLEASGRMEQFF. The CDR3 DNA is TGTGCCAGCAGCTTAGAAGCTAGCGGGAGGATGGAGCAGTTCTTC.

V is TRBV4-1 and J is TRBJ2-5; 9 bases are shared with TRBD2. Germline CDR1 and CDR2: MGHRA and YSYEKL. The CDR3 sequence is 17 residues long. Trimming cost V 0 bases and J 5 bases; bases outside gene matches: 10. CDR3 in DNA: TGCGCCAGCAGCCAAGATCGAATAGCGGGAGTACGGGAGACCCAGTACTTC. This encodes CASSQDRIAGVRETQYF.

This chain joins TRBV29-1 and TRBJ1-2, with D perhaps matching TRBD1 (6 bases). The CDR3 contains 13 residues. CDR1 and CDR2 from the germline V gene are SQVTM and ANQGSEA. Between the trimmed V and J ends, which lost 5 bases and 6 bases, there was a span of 16 bases. In nucleotides, the CDR3 is TGCAGCGTTTCACTTGGACAGTACGATGGCTACACCTTC. Translation: CSVSLGQYDGYTF.

This sequence joins TRBV5-1 and TRBJ1-2, with D perhaps matching TRBD1 (5 bases). Trimming took 1 base from V and 3 from J, leaving 10 bases between them. This CDR3 comprises 14 residues. Germline V gene lookup returns CDR1 SGHRS and CDR2 YFSETQ. CDR3 sequence reads: CASSLSGTDYGYTF. Written as DNA, the CDR3 is TGCGCCAGCAGCTTGTCGGGGACGGACTATGGCTACACCTTC.

The chain recombines TRBV7-6 with TRBJ1-1, with a tentative D call TRBD1 (5 bases). V gave up 5 bases and J gave up 7 bases, with 8 bases separating them. Germline CDR1 is SGHVS and CDR2 is FNYEAQ. This CDR3 is 11 amino acids long. The DNA of the CDR3 is TGTGCCAGCAGCCTAGACAGTGAAGCTTTCTTT. This encodes CASSLDSEAFF.

V is TRBV4-2 and J is TRBJ1-2, with D possibly TRBD1 on 5 matching bases. The CDR3 covers 15 residues. The germline CDR1 and CDR2 sequences are LGHNA and YNFKEQ. Trimming pared 7 bases from V and 2 bases from J, leaving 17 bases between. The CDR3 DNA is TGTGCCAGCATTGGCGGGGGGGGATACAACTATGGCTACACCTTC. This translates into CASIGGGGYNYGYTF.

The genes are TRBV5-1 and TRBJ2-2; D unresolved. Germline values: CDR1 SGHRS, CDR2 YFSETQ. V lost 0 bases and J 6 bases, leaving 3 bases between the germline ends. CDR3 length: 12 residues. DNA for the CDR3: TGCGCCAGCAGCTTGGTGGCCGGGGAGCTGTTTTTT. It is translated as CASSLVAGELFF.

The chain links TRBV9 to TRBJ2-2, with 8 nucleotides matching TRBD1. Germline assignment: CDR1 SGDLS and CDR2 YYNGEE. The CDR3 is 14 amino acids. V dropped 0 bases and J dropped 7; count of bases not matched to a gene: 2. For the CDR3, the DNA is TGTGCCAGCAGCGTAGGACAGGGGATCGGGGAGCTGTTTTTT. Translating it yields CASSVGQGIGELFF.

The genes are TRBV27 and TRBJ2-3, with D perhaps TRBD1 (5 bases). The CDR3 runs 13 residues. Deletions cut 2 bases from V and 4 bases from J, with 7 bases between. Looked up from germline, CDR1 is MNHEY and CDR2 is SMNVEV (reference sequence). CDR3 bases: TGTGCCAGCAGTTTAGTGGGGCCAGATACGCAGTATTTT. Its protein product is CASSLVGPDTQYF.

The chain joins TRBV7-7 to TRBJ2-1; tentative D call: TRBD2 (6 bases). In germline, CDR1 is SSHAT, CDR2 FNYEAQ (reference sequence). The CDR3 totals 15 residues. V was trimmed by 1 base and J by 2 bases, leaving 9 bases between them. The CDR3, as DNA: TGTGCCAGCAGCTTAGATAGCGGACCCTACAATGAGCAGTTCTTC. Translated: CASSLDSGPYNEQFF.

V is TRBV6-1 and J is TRBJ1-5; TRBD1 is a possible D gene (5 bases). The CDR3 spans 17 residues. The germline CDR1 and CDR2 sequences are MNHNS and SASEGT. V gave up 4 bases and J gave up 7 bases, with 23 bases separating them. The CDR3 loop reads CASSVFRSRGEGQPQHF. CDR3 bases: TGTGCCAGCAGTGTTTTTCGGTCGCGGGGGGAAGGGCAGCCCCAGCATTTT.

This clone appeared once. This rearrangement joins TRBV7-7 to TRBJ2-5; D possibly corresponds to TRBD2 (6 bases). The CDR3 extends over 14 amino acids. Germline V gene data show CDR1 as SSHAT and CDR2 as FNYEAQ (reference sequence). Trimming removed 2 bases at V and 4 bases at J, with 11 bases between. CDR3 DNA sequence: TGTGCCAGCAGCTTAATATCGGGAGCAGAGACCCAGTACTTC. Translating it yields CASSLISGAETQYF.

Note on this clone: The same CDR3 arises from other DNA sequences in this sample as well. The chain uses TRBV27 and TRBJ2-7; tentatively, D is TRBD2 (5 bases). The germline V gene encodes CDR1 MNHEY and CDR2 SMNVEV (reference sequence). This CDR3 has 15 residues. Trimming left V 2 bases short and J 6 bases short, with 17 bases between. The DNA of the CDR3 is TGTGCCAGCAGTTTACTCGGAGAGGGCCGGTCCGAGCAGTACTTC. As protein: CASSLLGEGRSEQYF.

The rearrangement uses TRBV5-1 and TRBJ1-1; D might be TRBD1 (6 bases). V was shortened by 5 bases and J by 0 bases, with 14 bases between the two germline ends. The V gene's germline CDR1 is SGHRS and CDR2 YFSETQ. This CDR3 region has 15 residues. The CDR3 bases are TGCGCCAGCAGGCCGAGACAGGACTTGAACACTGAAGCTTTCTTT. Translating it yields CASRPRQDLNTEAFF.

The chain couples TRBV29-1 to TRBJ1-2; TRBD1 might be the D (6 bases). The CDR3 runs to 15 residues. Looked up from germline, CDR1 is SQVTM and CDR2 is ANQGSEA. Trimming left V 6 bases short and J 5 bases short, with 22 bases between. CDR3 amino acids: CSVKDRSGVRYGYTF. CDR3 DNA: TGCAGCGTGAAGGACAGAAGTGGGGTTAGGTATGGCTACACCTTC.

The rearrangement joins TRBV18 to TRBJ2-1; 11 bases are shared with TRBD2. The CDR3 length is 14 residues. Germline V lookup: CDR1 KGHSH, CDR2 LQKENI. V dropped 7 bases and J dropped 6; count of bases not matched to a gene: 5. The CDR3 nucleotides read TGTGCCAGCTTGGGACTAGCGGAGCTCAATGAGCAGTTCTTC. It specifies CASLGLAELNEQFF.

Only one count was recorded for this clone. The chain recombines TRBV11-2 with TRBJ2-7, with 8 positions matching TRBD2. The V gene end was trimmed by 1 base and the J gene end by 6 bases; junction bases not matched to a gene: 8. The CDR3 has 15 amino acids. CDR1 and CDR2 from the germline V gene are SGHAT and FQNNGV. CDR3 residues: CASSLGGGPVGEQYF. CDR3 nucleotides: TGTGCCAGCAGCTTAGGCGGGGGGCCCGTAGGCGAGCAGTACTTC.

The chain joins TRBV5-8 to TRBJ1-1; D call uncertain. The CDR3 is 9 amino acids. V lost 2 bases to trimming and J lost 11 bases, with 4 bases between them. CDR1 SGHTS and CDR2 YDEGEE come from the germline V gene. Written as DNA, the CDR3 is TGTGCCAGCAGCTTTCGGGCTTTCTTT. Translating it yields CASSFRAFF.

The rearrangement links TRBV27 to TRBJ2-2, with D hard to call. The CDR3 sequence is 14 residues long. Germline V gene sequence: CDR1 MNHEY, CDR2 SMNVEV (reference sequence). Deletions cut 4 bases from V and 1 base from J, with 7 bases between. DNA of the CDR3: TGTGCCAGCAGTTGGGGAATGAACACCGGGGAGCTGTTTTTT. Translating it yields CASSWGMNTGELFF.

In its sample, this clone was seen once. The chain joins TRBV4-1 to TRBJ1-5; 8 bases fit TRBD1. Germline V gives CDR1 MGHRA, CDR2 YSYEKL. With V trimmed by 2 bases and J by 11 bases, 14 bases remained unmatched. The CDR3 consists of 16 residues. CDR3 residues: CASSQQDRGGKQSQHF. The CDR3 DNA reads as TGCGCCAGCAGCCAACAAGACAGGGGTGGAAAGCAGTCCCAGCATTTT.

V is TRBV29-1 and J is TRBJ2-3; D tentatively fits TRBD1 or TRBD2 (6 bases each). The germline CDR1 and CDR2 sequences are SQVTM and ANQGSEA. The CDR3 is 14 residues long. V was trimmed by 6 bases and J by 3 bases, leaving 16 bases between them. The CDR3 sequence is CSVRGGGLTDTQYF. The CDR3 nucleotides read TGCAGCGTCCGAGGAGGGGGTTTAACAGATACGCAGTATTTT.

This chain uses TRBV5-6 with TRBJ2-1; a weak D match, TRBD2 (6 bases). CDR3 size: 13 residues. The germline gives CDR1 SGHDT, CDR2 YYEEEE. V was clipped by 3 bases and J by 9 bases, with 13 bases between them. The CDR3: CASSWGTPGEQFF. CDR3 coding DNA: TGTGCCAGCAGCTGGGGGACTCCGGGTGAGCAGTTCTTC.